This TCR beta chain was sequenced during a study of T cells after yellow fever vaccination. Germline V gives CDR1 LGHDT, CDR2 YNNKEL (reference sequence). The CDR3 sequence is 12 residues long. The V and J ends lost 4 bases and 8 bases respectively, with 9 bases between them. This clonotype was counted many times. Its matching antigen is unknown. The study, taken as a whole, reports: Post-booster reappearance was seen for most primary-vaccination clones (96% CD4, around 90% CD8).

Each CDR3 protein is one row after TCRdb ran MiXCR on the 5' RACE reads. The table lists more than 300,000 distinct CDR3 sequences, 3.5% to 4.5% of them singletons, with approximately 19% in the top ten. This sequence originates from a man aged 18-30 years who received the YFV17D yellow fever vaccine. The rearrangement links TRBV3-1 to TRBJ1-3, with D tentatively TRBD1 (5 bases). The sample in question was PBMCs, obtained 15 days after the yellow fever booster vaccination. In DNA, the CDR3 is TGTGCCAGCAGCCTGATGGGGGACACCATATATTTT. This encodes CASSLMGDTIYF.